This paragraph reports one T cell receptor beta chain. The authors' processing: Estimated nucleated cell counts came from reference gene primer amplification. The repertoire was sequenced with immunoSEQ multiplex PCR; TCRdb's copy has only in-frame clones and lacks some. D and trimming were read from the DNA, whereas the V and J calls and clone size are those reported in that table. The table lists 50,000 or so clones, 90% of them singletons. This CDR3 has 17 residues. In germline, CDR1 is PRHDT, CDR2 FYEKMQ (reference sequence). With V trimmed by 5 bases and J by 0 bases, 5 bases remained unmatched. The sample originates from a study of blood T cell repertoires in COVID-19. Across the study: Spain, Italy and the United States supplied samples that represented acute and convalescent COVID-19. The analysed material was cDNA or gDNA that came from T cells, B-cell-depleted T cells, or PBMCs.

The chain carries TRBV13 and TRBJ2-6; 9 bases are shared with TRBD2. The material sequenced was peripheral blood. The receptor was derived from a woman over 75 with acute or convalescent COVID-19. The CDR3 DNA is TGTGCCAGCAGCCCGAGCGGGGGGAACTCTGGGGCCAACGTCCTGACTTTC. Its protein product is CASSPSGGNSGANVLTF.